The 27 T cell receptor beta chains in this list originate from one sample, sequenced in a study of T cell clonality in common variable immunodeficiency. TCRdb's copy holds only in-frame clones and misses some; the assay was immunoSEQ multiplex PCR. The profile covers about 39,000 clones, none occurring a single time. Sample: peripheral blood mononuclear cells. The receptor source for this set is a person between 18 and 70 years old in good health.

This clone was detected many times. The observed sequence ends 3 residues before the CDR3 terminus, with the missing tail filled in from the germline J gene. This sequence joins TRBV19 and TRBJ2-7, with 7 nucleotides matching TRBD1. The CDR3 consists of 13 residues. CDR1 is LNHDA and CDR2 is SQIVND in the germline V gene (reference sequence). V lost 3 bases, J lost 5 bases, and 4 bases stayed unmatched. The DNA read from the CDR3 is TGTGCCAGTAGTATGGGACAGTTCAACGAG. Its translation: CASSMGQFNE. The CDR3 as a whole reads CASSMGQFNEQYF.

This clone was counted at least ten times. The read terminates 3 residues before the CDR3 end, so the remaining end is supplied by the germline J gene. The rearrangement uses TRBV27 and TRBJ1-2, with a possible D match to TRBD1 (6 bases). The CDR3 sequence is 16 residues long. CDR1 and CDR2 (germline): MNHEY, SMNVEV (reference sequence). V lost 6 bases and J lost 0, with 17 bases in between. CDR3 bases read: TGTGCCAGCAGACAACAGGGTCCACCTTCTAACTATGGC. Its protein product is CASRQQGPPSNYG. The full CDR3 reads CASRQQGPPSNYGYTF.

This clone was seen many times. The DNA ends 3 residues before the CDR3 does, and the rest of the CDR3 is filled in from the germline J gene. This sequence joins TRBV30 and TRBJ1-4; no firm D call. The CDR3 is 12 amino acids. In germline, CDR1 is GTSNPN, CDR2 SVGIG (reference sequence). The V end lost 6 bases, the J end lost 10 bases, and 15 bases lay between the germline ends. The CDR3 region is CACQERVGKLFF. CDR3 DNA (partial): TGTGCCTGCCAGGAGAGGGTAGGAAAA.

This clone was detected many times. With the read ending 3 residues before the CDR3 end, the germline J gene is used to fill in that end. This chain joins TRBV20-1 and TRBJ2-7; D may be TRBD1 (6 bases). The CDR3 is 12 residues long. Trimming took off 5 bases at V and 2 bases at J, with 10 bases between the two ends. Germline lookup yields CDR1 DFQATT and CDR2 SNEGSKA (reference sequence). CDR3 loop: CSAAGETYEQYF. The DNA read from the CDR3 is TGCAGTGCTGCAGGGGAGACCTACGAG.

Comments on this clone: The read is 3 residues too short to cover the CDR3 end, so that end is filled in from the germline J gene. The chain has TRBV5-1 and TRBJ2-3; a weak D match, TRBD1 (5 bases). CDR3 length: 16 residues. V was pared by 2 bases and J by 3 bases, with 16 bases between. Germline CDR1 and CDR2: SGHRS and YFSETQ. The covered CDR3 bases are TGCGCCAGCAGCTTTATGGCAGGGTTACCTACAGATACG. Translating it yields CASSFMAGLPTDT. The whole CDR3 sequence reads CASSFMAGLPTDTQYF. The full variable domain, completed using reference TRBV5-1 and TRBJ2-3, is KAGVTQTPRYLIKTRGQQVTLSCSPISGHRSVSWYQQTPGQGLQFLFEYFSETQRNKGNFPGRFSGRQFSNSRSEMNVSTLELGDSALYLCASSFMAGLPTDTQYFGPGTRLTVL.

This clone was seen at least ten times. The CDR3 end lies 3 residues beyond the end of the read and is filled in from the germline J gene. V and J are TRBV12-3 or TRBV12-4 and TRBJ2-7; possibly TRBD2 for D (6 bases). This CDR3 region has 12 residues. V lost 3 bases, J lost 5 bases, and 8 bases lay in between. The covered CDR3 bases are TGTGCCAGCAGTTTCGGGGGAAACGAG. It specifies CASSFGGNE. The entire CDR3 is CASSFGGNEQYF.

In its sample, this clone was seen many times. Coverage ceases 3 residues before the CDR3 finishes, and the germline J gene fills in the end. The chain links TRBV2 to TRBJ1-1; a possible D gene is TRBD1 (5 bases). Germline V gene data show CDR1 as SNHLY and CDR2 as FYNNEI. The CDR3 is 17 amino acids. The V end lost 3 bases, the J end lost 4 bases, and 21 bases lay between the germline ends. The CDR3 is CASSERWGGARSTEAFF. The covered CDR3 bases are TGTGCCAGCAGTGAGAGATGGGGTGGGGCGAGGAGCACTGAA.

This clone was counted at least ten times. The read finishes 3 residues shy of the CDR3 end, and the germline J gene is used to complete it. The chain uses TRBV28 and TRBJ1-2, with D perhaps matching TRBD1 (5 bases). CDR3 size: 12 residues. The V end lost 2 bases, the J end lost 4 bases, and 5 bases lay between the germline ends. Germline V gene sequence: CDR1 MDHEN, CDR2 SYDVKM. The sequenced part of the CDR3 DNA is TGTGCCAGCAGTTTAGACAGCTATGGC. This gives the protein CASSLDSYG. The complete CDR3 protein is CASSLDSYGYTF.

This clone was seen a handful of times. CDR3 residues: CASSTPRTGRADTYTF. The CDR3 DNA, read in part, is TGTGCCAGTAGTACGCCAAGGACAGGGAGAGCAGATACC. The chain recombines TRBV19 with TRBJ1-2, with 8 bases fitting TRBD1. The read gets to within 3 residues of the CDR3 end, and the germline J gene fills in the rest. The CDR3 totals 16 residues. The germline V gene has CDR1 LNHDA and CDR2 SQIVND (reference sequence).

In this sample, this clone turned up many times. The DNA ends 3 residues before the CDR3 does, and the rest of the CDR3 is filled in from the germline J gene. The rearrangement joins TRBV20-1 to TRBJ1-1; TRBD1 matches at 8 bases. V lost 6 bases and J lost 3; bases outside the gene matches: 3. The CDR3 is made up of 12 amino acids. CDR1 and CDR2 (germline): DFQATT, SNEGSKA (reference sequence). The CDR3 bases that were read are TGCAGTGCGGACAGGGTAGACACTGAA. It encodes CSADRVDTE. The complete CDR3 protein is CSADRVDTEAFF.

This clone has a count of ten or more. The read ends 3 residues early relative to the CDR3; the germline J gene fills the gap. The chain links TRBV5-1 to TRBJ2-1, with D possibly TRBD1 on 6 matching bases. CDR1 is SGHRS, CDR2 YFSETQ, per germline. CDR3 size: 15 residues. The germline V and J ends were trimmed by 1 base and 7 bases, with 15 bases remaining between them. Partial CDR3 DNA: TGCGCCAGCAGCTTGCAGGGGACCTTCGGAAATGAG. Translating gives CASSLQGTFGNE. The entire CDR3 is CASSLQGTFGNEQFF.

Many counts were recorded for this clone. The read stops 3 residues short of the end of the CDR3; the missing end is completed from the germline J gene. This chain links TRBV19 with TRBJ1-4; 12 bases are a match to TRBD1. The germline V gene encodes CDR1 LNHDA and CDR2 SQIVND (reference sequence). Unmatched junction bases numbered 6, after V lost 5 bases and J lost 2 bases. This CDR3 spans 17 amino acids. CDR3 sequence reads: CASSPRGTGGTNEKLFF. CDR3 DNA, as far as it was read: TGTGCCAGTAGTCCCCGAGGGACAGGGGGCACTAATGAAAAA.

This clone occurred many times. The CDR3 reads CASSESSRDCVDEQYF. Incomplete CDR3 DNA: TGCGCCAGCAGTGAAAGTAGTAGGGACTGCGTGGACGAG. V gene TRBV10-1 combines with J gene TRBJ2-7, with D maybe TRBD2 (6 bases). The read is 3 residues too short to cover the CDR3 end, so that end is filled in from the germline J gene. V lost 3 bases to trimming and J lost 5 bases, with 20 bases between them. The CDR3 extends over 16 amino acids. CDR1 is WNHNN and CDR2 is SYGVQD in the germline V gene (reference sequence).

This clone occurred many times. With the read ending 3 residues before the CDR3 end, the germline J gene is used to fill in that end. V usage is TRBV5-1 and J usage is TRBJ1-1; 9 bases map to TRBD1. The V gene's germline CDR1 is SGHRS and CDR2 YFSETQ. The CDR3 loop spans 13 amino acids. CDR3 sequence: CASSFTGTGEAFF. The CDR3 bases that were read are TGCGCCAGCAGCTTCACCGGGACAGGGGAA.

This clone was found many times. Sequencing ends 3 residues short of the CDR3 end; the germline J gene provides the rest. The chain is built from TRBV19 and TRBJ2-1; 7 bases fit TRBD2. Germline loops: CDR1 LNHDA, CDR2 SQIVND (reference sequence). Trimming removed 3 bases from V and 4 bases from J; junction bases left unmatched: 12. The CDR3 extends over 17 amino acids. The part of the CDR3 DNA that was read is TGTGCCAGTAGTATCGGTAACGGGCTAGCGGCGTACAATGAG. Translating gives CASSIGNGLAAYNE. The CDR3, in full, reads CASSIGNGLAAYNEQFF.

This clone has ten or more counts. Read coverage stops 3 residues before the CDR3 terminus; the germline J gene supplies the remainder. V usage is TRBV28 and J usage is TRBJ2-3; 7 bases are a match to TRBD2. The CDR3 extends over 17 amino acids. V trimming: 4 bases; J trimming: 1 base; junction bases outside the gene matches: 11. The germline V gene encodes CDR1 MDHEN and CDR2 SYDVKM. Incomplete CDR3 DNA: TGTGCCAGCAGTTACCTTCGGGGGAGGGCCGGCACAGATACG. Translating it yields CASSYLRGRAGTDT. The complete CDR3 reads CASSYLRGRAGTDTQYF.

This clone occurred many times. The read finishes 3 residues shy of the CDR3 end, and the germline J gene is used to complete it. V usage is TRBV5-1 and J usage is TRBJ2-3; D might be TRBD2 (5 bases). The CDR3 totals 15 residues. CDR1 and CDR2 (germline): SGHRS, YFSETQ. V shed 3 bases and J shed 0 bases, with 11 bases lying between them. The part of the CDR3 DNA that was read is TGCGCCAGCAGCTCCTTTGGCGGGAGCACAGATACG. It translates to CASSSFGGSTDT. The whole CDR3 reads CASSSFGGSTDTQYF. The whole variable domain, remainder taken from reference TRBV5-1 and TRBJ2-3, is KAGVTQTPRYLIKTRGQQVTLSCSPISGHRSVSWYQQTPGQGLQFLFEYFSETQRNKGNFPGRFSGRQFSNSRSEMNVSTLELGDSALYLCASSSFGGSTDTQYFGPGTRLTVL.

This clone was detected many times. Read data end 3 residues before the CDR3 end; the end is taken from the germline J gene. This chain uses TRBV20-1 with TRBJ2-1, with 8 bases matching TRBD2. The CDR3 has 14 residues. V gave up 0 bases and J gave up 9 bases; unmatched junction bases: 7. The germline gives CDR1 DFQATT, CDR2 SNEGSKA (reference sequence). The covered CDR3 bases are TGCAGTGCTAGAGATCCGGGACTAGAGGTTGAG. Translating it yields CSARDPGLEVE. The complete CDR3 reads CSARDPGLEVEQFF.

There are many counts of this clone. From the germline J gene comes the end of the CDR3, since the read stops 3 residues before it. The rearrangement links TRBV19 to TRBJ2-1, with 8 positions matching TRBD2. This CDR3 spans 18 amino acids. CDR1 and CDR2 (germline): LNHDA, SQIVND (reference sequence). The V gene end was trimmed by 3 bases and the J gene end by 0 bases; junction bases not matched to a gene: 10. CDR3 DNA, as far as it was read: TGTGCCAGTAGTATCTGGCTAGCGGGCCCAAACTCCTACAATGAG. Translating gives CASSIWLAGPNSYNE. The CDR3 in full is CASSIWLAGPNSYNEQFF.

In its sample, this clone was seen many times. The read terminates 3 residues ahead of where the CDR3 ends, so the germline J gene completes it. The rearrangement uses TRBV4-2 and TRBJ2-1; the match to TRBD2 covers 8 bases. The trim removed 5 bases at V and 4 bases at J, leaving 10 bases unmatched. This CDR3 spans 16 amino acids. Germline V gene sequence: CDR1 LGHNA, CDR2 YNFKEQ. CDR3 DNA (partial): TGTGCCAGCAGCGAGGGACTAGAGGCGGGGTACAATGAG. It translates to CASSEGLEAGYNE. The CDR3 in its entirety is CASSEGLEAGYNEQFF.

This clone was counted at least ten times. From the germline J gene comes the end of the CDR3, since the read stops 3 residues before it. The V and J genes are TRBV28 and TRBJ2-7; TRBD1 might be the D (5 bases). Germline-derived CDR1 and CDR2 are MDHEN and SYDVKM. CDR3 length: 14 residues. With 4 bases removed from V and 2 bases from J, the gap between germline ends came to 12 bases. Incomplete CDR3 DNA: TGTGCCAGCAGTTACCAGACAGTTCCCTACGAG. It yields the protein CASSYQTVPYE. The whole CDR3 sequence reads CASSYQTVPYEQYF.

This clone was seen ten or more times. The DNA ends 3 residues before the CDR3 does, and the rest of the CDR3 is filled in from the germline J gene. The chain carries TRBV5-1 and TRBJ1-2, with 8 nucleotides matching TRBD1. This CDR3 has 14 amino acids. Germline V lookup: CDR1 SGHRS, CDR2 YFSETQ. This chain's CDR3 is CASSLVQGAQGYTF. The CDR3 DNA, read in part, is TGCGCCAGCAGCTTGGTTCAGGGGGCTCAGGGC. The full variable domain, rest sourced from reference TRBV5-1 and TRBJ1-2, is KAGVTQTPRYLIKTRGQQVTLSCSPISGHRSVSWYQQTPGQGLQFLFEYFSETQRNKGNFPGRFSGRQFSNSRSEMNVSTLELGDSALYLCASSLVQGAQGYTFGSGTRLTVV.

This clone was recorded many times. The sequence runs out 3 residues before the end of the CDR3; the remainder is reconstructed from the germline J gene. The rearrangement links TRBV5-1 to TRBJ1-4, with TRBD1 matching over 7 bases. Losses at the gene ends were 5 bases for V and 3 bases for J; bases not matched to a gene: 4. Germline CDR1 SGHRS, CDR2 YFSETQ. The CDR3 contains 14 residues. The DNA read from the CDR3 is TGCGCCAGCAGTACAGGGGTAGCTAATGAAAAA. Translation: CASSTGVANEK. The whole CDR3 is CASSTGVANEKLFF.

This clone has a count of ten or more. Coverage ceases 3 residues before the CDR3 finishes, and the germline J gene fills in the end. The rearrangement uses TRBV19 and TRBJ1-4; D uncertain. The germline V gene encodes CDR1 LNHDA and CDR2 SQIVND (reference sequence). The CDR3 length is 15 residues. V dropped 5 bases and J dropped 7 bases, with 17 bases sitting between them. The CDR3 sequence is CASSADRTAGEKLFF. Partial CDR3 DNA: TGTGCCAGTAGTGCGGACCGGACTGCAGGTGAAAAA.

This clone came up many times. The CDR3 end falls 3 residues outside the read, so it is completed with the germline J gene. This sequence joins TRBV19 and TRBJ2-2; 7 nucleotides agree with TRBD2. The trim removed 7 bases at V and 5 bases at J, leaving 13 bases unmatched. Germline V CDR1 and CDR2: LNHDA, SQIVND (reference sequence). The CDR3 consists of 16 residues. The part of the CDR3 DNA that was read is TGTGCCAGTACCAAACTAGCGAGCAAGGGGACCGGGGAG. It codes for CASTKLASKGTGE. The whole CDR3 sequence is CASTKLASKGTGELFF.

In its sample, this clone was seen many times. The missing CDR3 end, 3 residues past where the read stops, is filled in from the germline J gene. V is TRBV7-9 and J is TRBJ1-1, with TRBD1 as a possible D gene (6 bases). The CDR3 is 15 residues long. The germline V gene has CDR1 SEHNR and CDR2 FQNEAQ (reference sequence). The germline V and J ends were trimmed by 5 bases and 5 bases, with 18 bases remaining between them. The part of the CDR3 DNA that was read is TGTGCCAGCAGCCACACTGGGGGCGGATGGACTGAA. Protein sequence: CASSHTGGGWTE. The full CDR3 is CASSHTGGGWTEAFF.

The sample holds many counts of this clone. With the read ending 3 residues before the CDR3 end, the germline J gene is used to fill in that end. The chain is built from TRBV12-3 or TRBV12-4 and TRBJ2-7; 7 bases are a match to TRBD1. Germline trimming cut 5 bases from V and 2 bases from J; bases unmatched to any gene: 6. The CDR3 totals 14 residues. The chain's CDR3 is CASSMGQNPYEQYF. CDR3 DNA, as far as it was read: TGTGCCAGCAGTATGGGACAGAATCCCTACGAG.